The clone carrying this T cell receptor beta chain has at least ten counts. These data originate in a study of blood T cell repertoires in COVID-19. Study overall: The samples span acute and convalescent COVID-19 from the United States, Italy and Spain.

Enrolment of Seattle patients took place during active infection, and they were followed longitudinally. Profiling relied on immunoSEQ multiplex PCR, and the TCRdb table lists in-frame clones only, not all of them. The table shows about 200,000 clones, with almost 85% occurring only once. Trimming left V 0 bases short and J 2 bases short, with 6 bases between. This CDR3 region has 13 residues. Germline CDR1 SGHDT, CDR2 YYEEEE. This TCR was recovered from a woman between 70 and 85 years old with COVID-19, enrolled during active disease. The rearrangement links TRBV5-6 to TRBJ2-7; D is uncertain. The sample was peripheral blood. CDR3: CASSLGRTYEQYF. The CDR3 region has the DNA TGTGCCAGCAGCTTGGGGAGAACCTACGAGCAGTACTTC.